Presented here are 24 T cell receptor beta chains from one specimen sequenced in a study of tissue T cells after allogeneic stem cell transplantation (dated by TCRdb to between 2021 and 2024). The library was obtained by the immunoSEQ multiplex PCR assay. Imported from immuneACCESS, the table was reduced by TCRdb to in-frame sequences with V and J called. These copies leave out some clones; in studies compared against another copy, an unresolved V gene accounts for under half, and the cause of the remainder is not known. Within this sample are about 7,400 clones, with 60% to 70% of them counted one time only. The top ten constitute approximately 0.75% of the sample. The sequenced sample was blood. The receptor set was obtained from a female BALB/c mouse in good health. The MHC haplotype that this mouse strain carries is H2-d.

This clone was seen a handful of times. The listed genes are named as in mouse. Coverage ceases 1 residue before the CDR3 finishes, and the germline J gene fills in the end. The chain uses TRBV20 and TRBJ2-3; D not resolved. V lost 3 bases and J 2 bases, leaving 6 bases between the germline ends. Germline CDR1 reads GFQATS; CDR2 reads STVNSAI. This CDR3 is built from 12 residues. The CDR3 reads CGARNNAETLYF. The CDR3 bases that were read are TGTGGTGCTAGAAACAATGCAGAAACGCTGTAT.

Regarding this clone: Mouse germline and gene names are used. Coverage ceases 1 residue before the CDR3 finishes, and the germline J gene fills in the end. The chain uses TRBV5 and TRBJ1-4, with D perhaps matching TRBD1 (6 bases). The CDR3 length is 16 residues. V was shortened by 0 bases and J by 2 bases, with 10 bases between the two germline ends. Looked up from germline, CDR1 is LGHNA and CDR2 is YNLKQL (reference sequence). The DNA read from the CDR3 is TGTGCCAGCAGCCAAGATAAGGGACAATCCAACGAAAGATTATTT. Translated: CASSQDKGQSNERLF. The entire CDR3 protein reads CASSQDKGQSNERLFF.

Concerning this clone itself: Gene names are the mouse ones. The CDR3: CASSTISGNTLYF. The CDR3 DNA, read in part, is TGTGCCAGCAGTACCATTTCTGGAAATACGCTCTAT. The chain has TRBV19 and TRBJ1-3; D remains unclear. From the germline J gene comes the end of the CDR3, since the read stops 1 residue before it. The ends were cut back, 3 bases at V and 0 bases at J, with 4 bases in the middle. There are 13 residues in the CDR3. Per germline, CDR1 FNHDT and CDR2 SITEND (reference sequence).

On this clone: Genes and germline are mouse. The read terminates 1 residue before the CDR3 end, so the remaining end is supplied by the germline J gene. The chain uses TRBV13-1 and TRBJ2-4; no reliable D call. The germline CDR1 and CDR2 sequences are NSHNY and SYGAGN. The V end lost 3 bases, the J end lost 0 bases, and 5 bases lay between the germline ends. This CDR3 is 13 amino acids long. The sequenced part of the CDR3 DNA is TGTGCCAGCAGTGTTGGGAGTCAAAACACCTTGTAC. Translation gives CASSVGSQNTLY. The complete CDR3 sequence is CASSVGSQNTLYF.

With respect to this clone: Gene names and germline refer to mouse. The read gets to within 1 residue of the CDR3 end, and the germline J gene fills in the rest. This chain connects TRBV29 to TRBJ2-5; a weak D match, TRBD1 (6 bases). V gave up 6 bases and J gave up 0 bases, with 10 bases separating them. This CDR3 has 14 residues. Germline V gene lookup returns CDR1 MSHET and CDR2 SYDVDS. The sequenced part of the CDR3 DNA is TGTGCTAGCAGACGGACAGCTAACCAAGACACCCAGTAC. Its protein product is CASRRTANQDTQY. The full-length CDR3 reads as CASRRTANQDTQYF.

This clone occurred once. Gene labels here are mouse ones. Read coverage stops 1 residue before the CDR3 terminus; the germline J gene supplies the remainder. This chain connects TRBV16 to TRBJ1-1, with D unresolved. V lost 3 bases, J lost 0 bases, and 8 bases lay in between. CDR1 and CDR2 (germline): SGHSA, FRNQAP. CDR3 length: 14 amino acids. CDR3 residues: CASSLTNANTEVFF. The part of the CDR3 DNA that was read is TGTGCAAGCAGCTTGACAAATGCAAACACAGAAGTCTTC.

As regards this clone: Gene labels here are mouse ones. The read is 1 residue too short to cover the CDR3 end, so that end is filled in from the germline J gene. This chain uses TRBV14 with TRBJ1-1; D ambiguous. V was clipped by 4 bases and J by 0 bases, with 7 bases between them. Per the germline V gene, CDR1 is SGHDT and CDR2 is FRDEAV. The length of the CDR3 is 13 residues. The sequenced part of the CDR3 DNA is TGTGCCAGCAGTCCTCAGACAAACACAGAAGTCTTC. It yields the protein CASSPQTNTEVF. The whole CDR3 is CASSPQTNTEVFF.

This clone was found a few times. Gene names denote mouse genes. The read ends 1 residue early relative to the CDR3; the germline J gene fills the gap. The chain joins TRBV5 to TRBJ2-7; 11 nucleotides agree with TRBD2. The germline CDR1 and CDR2 sequences are LGHNA and YNLKQL (reference sequence). The ends lost 2 bases at V and 0 bases at J; junction bases unmatched: 6. The CDR3 is made up of 17 amino acids. CDR3 DNA, as far as it was read: TGTGCCAGCAGCCAATCGGACTGGGGGGACCTCTCCTATGAACAGTAC. Translated, it gives CASSQSDWGDLSYEQY. The whole CDR3 protein reads CASSQSDWGDLSYEQYF.

About this clone: Genes here carry mouse names. Coverage ceases 1 residue before the CDR3 finishes, and the germline J gene fills in the end. The chain is built from TRBV31 and TRBJ2-3, with TRBD2 matching over 9 bases. Looked up from germline, CDR1 is GKSSPN and CDR2 is SITVG. The CDR3 loop spans 15 amino acids. J lost 1 base, V lost 0 bases, and 2 bases had no gene match. The CDR3 sequence: CAWSLGGAGAETLYF. Partial CDR3 DNA: TGTGCCTGGAGTCTTGGGGGGGCTGGTGCAGAAACGCTGTAT.

Regarding this clone: The listed genes are named as in mouse. The CDR3 is cut off 1 residue early in the read; its end comes from the germline J gene. The rearrangement joins TRBV4 to TRBJ1-2; D call uncertain. Trimming removed 4 bases from V and 3 bases from J, with 6 bases in between. Germline V gene data show CDR1 as LGHDT and CDR2 as YNNKQL (reference sequence). The CDR3 totals 12 residues. The CDR3 region is CASSSRDSDYTF. Partial CDR3 DNA: TGTGCCAGCAGCTCTCGAGACTCCGACTACACC.

In the case of this clone: Gene names refer to mouse genes. The DNA ends 1 residue before the CDR3 does, and the rest of the CDR3 is filled in from the germline J gene. The chain recombines TRBV29 with TRBJ2-4; D ambiguous. With 5 bases removed from V and 0 bases from J, the gap between germline ends came to 3 bases. The germline CDR1 and CDR2 sequences are MSHET and SYDVDS. The CDR3 sequence is 12 residues long. CDR3 region: CASSHSQNTLYF. CDR3 DNA (partial): TGTGCTAGCAGTCATAGTCAAAACACCTTGTAC.

About this clone: Gene names refer to mouse genes. With the read ending 1 residue before the CDR3 end, the germline J gene is used to fill in that end. J is TRBJ2-2 and V is TRBV19; 8 bases line up with TRBD1. CDR1 and CDR2 from the germline V gene are FNHDT and SITEND (reference sequence). With V trimmed by 1 base and J by 0 bases, 2 bases remained unmatched. CDR3 size: 16 residues. The CDR3 here is CASSIPGQANTGQLYF. The DNA read from the CDR3 is TGTGCCAGCAGTATACCGGGACAGGCAAACACCGGGCAGCTCTAC.

This clone was detected a few times. Gene names denote mouse genes. The read falls 1 residue short of the CDR3 end, and the missing part is taken from the germline J gene. The chain recombines TRBV20 with TRBJ2-5; tentatively, D is TRBD2 (6 bases). V was trimmed by 0 bases and J by 0 bases, leaving 7 bases between them. The V gene's germline CDR1 is GFQATS and CDR2 STVNSAI. The CDR3 runs to 14 residues. The CDR3 spells CGARDWGNQDTQYF. The covered CDR3 bases are TGTGGTGCTAGGGACTGGGGTAACCAAGACACCCAGTAC.

There are a few counts of this clone. The genes and germline here are from mouse. Incomplete CDR3 DNA: TGTGCCAGCAGCCAAGACAGTTATAACAACCAGGCTCCGCTT. This encodes CASSQDSYNNQAPL. The full CDR3 sequence reads CASSQDSYNNQAPLF. The rearrangement links TRBV5 to TRBJ1-5; no clear D. The read stops 1 residue short of the end of the CDR3; the missing end is completed from the germline J gene. This CDR3 has 15 amino acids. The germline V and J ends were trimmed by 0 bases and 0 bases, with 6 bases remaining between them. CDR1 LGHNA and CDR2 YNLKQL come from the germline V gene (reference sequence).

With regard to this clone: Gene names follow the mouse nomenclature. The CDR3 end lies 1 residue beyond the end of the read and is filled in from the germline J gene. The chain combines TRBV29 with TRBJ1-1; D not resolved. This CDR3 has 14 amino acids. The germline V gene encodes CDR1 MSHET and CDR2 SYDVDS. V was cut by 2 bases and J by 0 bases, with 7 bases left in between. CDR3 loop: CASSLGAANTEVFF. The sequenced part of the CDR3 DNA is TGTGCTAGCAGTTTAGGCGCAGCAAACACAGAAGTCTTC.

Comments on this clone: Gene names and germline match the mouse. Coverage ceases 1 residue before the CDR3 finishes, and the germline J gene fills in the end. J is TRBJ2-7 and V is TRBV2; D is possibly TRBD1 or TRBD2 (5 bases each). The germline V gene has CDR1 LGHNA and CDR2 YSYQKL. Trimming took off 2 bases at V and 0 bases at J, with 11 bases between the two ends. The CDR3 extends over 15 amino acids. CDR3 DNA, as far as it was read: TGTGCCAGCAGCCAACGGGACCATAACTCCTATGAACAGTAC. Its protein is CASSQRDHNSYEQY. In full, the CDR3 is CASSQRDHNSYEQYF.

As concerns this clone: Gene names are the mouse ones. CDR3 DNA, as far as it was read: TGTGCTAGCCTAAGACAGGGGGCTGAACAGTAC. Translating it yields CASLRQGAEQY. The full CDR3 sequence reads CASLRQGAEQYF. This chain joins TRBV17 and TRBJ2-7; 10 bases agree with TRBD1. Sequencing ends 1 residue short of the CDR3 end; the germline J gene provides the rest. V shed 8 bases and J 6 bases; nucleotides not matched to a gene: 4. Germline-derived CDR1 and CDR2 are MNHDT and YYDKIL. This CDR3 is built from 12 residues.

About this clone itself: The gene symbols are mouse symbols. With the read ending 1 residue before the CDR3 end, the germline J gene is used to fill in that end. This chain joins TRBV29 and TRBJ2-5; a possible D gene is TRBD1 (6 bases). V lost 4 bases, J lost 3 bases, and 11 bases lay in between. The CDR3 is 14 residues long. The germline gives CDR1 MSHET, CDR2 SYDVDS. The CDR3 protein is CASSSDRKQDTQYF. The DNA read from the CDR3 is TGTGCTAGCAGTTCGGACAGAAAACAAGACACCCAGTAC.

A remark on this clone: Gene names refer to mouse genes. The CDR3 goes on 1 residue after the read ends, and that part is filled in from the germline J gene. The rearrangement joins TRBV13-1 to TRBJ2-5; D is unresolved. V was shortened by 3 bases and J by 5 bases, with 4 bases between the two germline ends. Germline CDR1 NSHNY, CDR2 SYGAGN. The CDR3 runs to 11 residues. The DNA read from the CDR3 is TGTGCCAGCAGTGCGCGAGACACCCAGTAC. This encodes CASSARDTQY. The full CDR3 protein is CASSARDTQYF.

About this clone: Germline and genes here are mouse. The read terminates 1 residue ahead of where the CDR3 ends, so the germline J gene completes it. V usage is TRBV5 and J usage is TRBJ2-1; the D gene is possibly TRBD1 (5 bases). CDR1 is LGHNA, CDR2 YNLKQL, per germline (reference sequence). The ends were cut back, 3 bases at V and 3 bases at J, with 6 bases in the middle. The CDR3 covers 13 residues. This chain's CDR3 is CASSHRVYAEQFF. The sequenced CDR3 bases are TGTGCCAGCAGCCACAGGGTCTATGCTGAGCAGTTC.

Concerning this clone itself: Mouse germline and gene names are used. Read coverage stops 1 residue before the CDR3 terminus; the germline J gene supplies the remainder. The chain employs TRBV13-3 and TRBJ1-3; D is unresolved. Trimming shortened V by 6 bases and J by 0 bases, and 7 bases separated the two germline ends. Germline CDR1 and CDR2: NNHDY and SYVADS. This CDR3 contains 13 residues. CDR3 loop: CASTPNSGNTLYF. The sequenced CDR3 bases are TGTGCCAGCACCCCCAATTCTGGAAATACGCTCTAT.

Concerning this clone itself: Genes and germline are mouse. The read ends 1 residue early relative to the CDR3; the germline J gene fills the gap. The chain joins TRBV5 to TRBJ2-1, with 7 bases aligning to TRBD2. This CDR3 has 16 amino acids. V shed 0 bases, J shed 0 bases, and the junction held 2 bases outside the gene matches. CDR1 is LGHNA and CDR2 is YNLKQL in the germline V gene (reference sequence). This CDR3 is CASSQDWGYNYAEQFF. The CDR3 DNA, read in part, is TGTGCCAGCAGCCAAGACTGGGGGTATAACTATGCTGAGCAGTTC.

Concerning this clone: Germline and genes: mouse. The sequence runs out 1 residue before the end of the CDR3; the remainder is reconstructed from the germline J gene. This chain joins TRBV1 and TRBJ1-5, with D tentatively TRBD1 (5 bases). Germline CDR1 reads NSQYPW; CDR2 reads LRSPGD (reference sequence). The CDR3 runs to 14 residues. The germline V and J ends were trimmed by 1 base and 3 bases, with 7 bases remaining between them. The DNA read from the CDR3 is TGCACCTGCAGTGCAGCGGGGGGCAACCAGGCTCCGCTT. The encoded protein is CTCSAAGGNQAPL. The whole CDR3 protein is CTCSAAGGNQAPLF.

Comment on this clone: Here the gene names and germline are mouse. Read coverage stops 1 residue before the CDR3 terminus; the germline J gene supplies the remainder. This chain joins TRBV31 and TRBJ1-2; tentatively, D is TRBD1 (6 bases). Germline loops: CDR1 GKSSPN, CDR2 SITVG. The V and J ends lost 1 base and 2 bases respectively, with 8 bases between them. CDR3 size: 13 residues. The sequenced CDR3 bases are TGTGCCTGGAGTCACACAGGGAACTCCGACTACACC. It is translated as CAWSHTGNSDYT. The full CDR3 protein reads CAWSHTGNSDYTF.